The clone carrying this T cell receptor beta chain was seen just once. Recruits, aged roughly 18 to 95 years, lived in 25 or so US areas. Grouping used clinical history reported by participants in a survey and questionnaire. The CDR3 has 15 amino acids. Germline-derived CDR1 and CDR2 are SGHRS and YFSETQ. V lost 1 base and J 4 bases, leaving 12 bases between the germline ends. The source of the sample is a study of blood T cell repertoires in COVID-19. Study-level background: The analysed material was cDNA or gDNA that came from T cells, B-cell-depleted T cells, or PBMCs.

Profiling relied on immunoSEQ multiplex PCR, and the TCRdb table lists in-frame clones only, not all of them. The repertoire holds some 290,000 clones, with more than 75% as singletons. This receptor was identified in a woman aged 40 to 50 with acute COVID-19. This rearrangement joins TRBV5-1 to TRBJ2-1, with D tentatively TRBD2 (5 bases). Sequencing input: PBMCs or T cells enriched from blood (not recorded which). The CDR3 here is CASSLQRSSYNEQFF. CDR3 coding DNA: TGCGCCAGCAGCTTGCAGCGGTCCTCATACAATGAGCAGTTCTTC.